The entry below describes one TCR beta chain. What this receptor recognizes is not known. No much larger clonotype is one base removed from it; base qualities were not supplied. The meaning of the sample's time point label: pretreatment peripheral blood. A total of roughly 31 patients with locally advanced or metastatic urothelial carcinoma, treated at Memorial Sloan Kettering on a trial protocol, made up the cohort. Peripheral blood mononuclear cells were collected pretreatment and during treatment, at between 1 and 8 total time points per patient. The Qiagen DNeasy Blood extraction kit was used to purify genomic DNA from total PBMCs and tumor samples. PBMCs were collected pretreatment and during treatment and were isolated and stored as previously described. This specimen comes from a study of PD-L1 blockade in urothelial cancer (dated by TCRdb to about 2017). Background on the whole study: Therapy was started at some point between 2014 and 2016 for all patients, and atezolizumab 1,200 mg was administered intravenously every 3 weeks. About 85% of the roughly 29 patients were identified as males with urothelial cancer of bladder origin, and a prior smoking history was reported by 18 of 29 patients. Patients had an ECOG performance status of 0 or 1 and had received between 0 and 3 prior chemotherapy regimens. Blood samples were analyzed at 3 weeks after treatment start (second dose) and at 6 weeks after treatment start. Blood samples gave a median of around 130,000 T cells and approximately 81,000 unique TCRs, with a median clonality of around 0.08. The study, an exploratory multi-omic analysis, examined somatic, immune and clinical correlates of response to PD-L1 blockade with atezolizumab in urothelial cancer. Pretreatment tumor samples and matched peripheral blood, collected serially before and after atezolizumab treatment, underwent TCR sequencing. Progression-free survival longer than 6 months counted as durable clinical benefit, and TCR features were additionally tested against both progression-free and overall survival. In the same patients, pretreatment tumors underwent whole exome sequencing and RNA sequencing in addition to TCR sequencing. Fewer than ten patients reached durable clinical benefit, while some 20 patients did not. Under 30 patients had pretreatment blood TCR-seq, about 25 had at least one posttreatment blood collection, and about 25 had tumor TCR-seq. Beyond this particular receptor, the publication reports: Improved progression-free and overall survival was associated with having pretreatment peripheral blood TCR clonality below the median. Greater expansion of tumor-associated TCR clones in peripheral blood 3 weeks after the start of treatment was observed in patients with durable benefit (n ≈ 22, p = 0.022). Small sample size (n of about 30) and many exploratory analyses mean the results are intended to be hypothesis-generating.

To estimate absolute template abundance from read counts, synthetic TCR analog templates were spiked into each PCR. The immunoSEQ assay was used to amplify TCRbeta CDR3 regions from genomic DNA with bias-controlled V and J gene primers. Sequencing of rearranged TCRbeta segments was done at approximately 20X coverage. On the study's bioinformatics: Sequencing errors were corrected by clustering and CDR3s were annotated against IMGT to assign V, D and J genes. Downstream analyses used only productive TCRbeta rearrangements, leaving out any out-of-frame or stop-codon sequences. Clonality was computed as one minus Shannon entropy normalized by the log of the number of unique productive sequences. Clones differing between time points or between blood and tumor were identified by Fisher's exact test with Benjamini-Hochberg correction at adjusted p below 0.01. TCRdb obtained this table from immuneACCESS and retained in-frame rearrangements with V and J assigned. These tables miss some clones; where compared with another copy, unresolved V genes account for less than half of the shortfall, and the remainder is unexplained. The V and J calls and clone size come from that table; D and trimming were worked out from the DNA. The sample data list around 70,000 clones, and approximately 87% of these were observed just once. Jointly, the top ten make up over 4% of the sample.

The sample here was PBMCs, taken around atezolizumab (anti-PD-L1) treatment. The clonotype was recovered from a man in his 70s with urothelial cancer.

The bases read TGTGCCAGCAGTGAGACAGGGGGTGCTCAGCCCCAGCATTTT. Its amino acids are CASSETGGAQPQHF. The sequence joins TRBV6-1 to TRBJ1-5; a stretch of 9 junction bases matches TRBD1. From cysteine to phenylalanine, the CDR3 is 14 amino acids long. The read is trimmed to its CDR3 DNA, 42 bases read in frame from base 1. At the junction V is shortened by 3 bases and J by 6 bases; bases outside the gene matches: 3. CDR1 and CDR2 (MNHNS, SASEGT) derive from the germline V gene.